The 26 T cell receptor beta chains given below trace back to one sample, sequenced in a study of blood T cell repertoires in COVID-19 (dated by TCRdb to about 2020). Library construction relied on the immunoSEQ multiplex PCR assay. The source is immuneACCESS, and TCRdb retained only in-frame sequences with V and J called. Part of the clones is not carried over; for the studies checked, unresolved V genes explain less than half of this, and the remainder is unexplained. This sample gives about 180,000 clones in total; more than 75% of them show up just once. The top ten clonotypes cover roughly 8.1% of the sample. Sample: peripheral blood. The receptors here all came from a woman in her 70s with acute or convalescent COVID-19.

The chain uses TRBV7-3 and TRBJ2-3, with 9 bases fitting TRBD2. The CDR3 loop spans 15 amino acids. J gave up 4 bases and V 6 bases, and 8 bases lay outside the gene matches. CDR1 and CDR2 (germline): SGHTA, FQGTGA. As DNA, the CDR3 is TGTGCCAGCAGGTTAGCGGGGGACCGCTCAGATACGCAGTATTTT. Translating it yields CASRLAGDRSDTQYF.

This CDR3 reads CASSPSRGWDTGELFF. The CDR3 DNA reads TGTGCCAGCAGCCCCTCTAGGGGGTGGGACACCGGGGAGCTGTTTTTT. The rearrangement uses TRBV7-3 and TRBJ2-2; weak D call: TRBD1 (6 bases). CDR3 size: 16 residues. The V and J ends lost 5 bases and 3 bases respectively, with 16 bases between them. Germline loops: CDR1 SGHTA, CDR2 FQGTGA. Variable domain in full (rest from reference TRBV7-3 and TRBJ2-2): GAGVSQTPSNKVTEKGKYVELRCDPISGHTALYWYRQSLGQGPEFLIYFQGTGAADDSGLPNDRFFAVRPEGSVSTLKIQRTERGDSAVYLCASSPSRGWDTGELFFGEGSRLTVL.

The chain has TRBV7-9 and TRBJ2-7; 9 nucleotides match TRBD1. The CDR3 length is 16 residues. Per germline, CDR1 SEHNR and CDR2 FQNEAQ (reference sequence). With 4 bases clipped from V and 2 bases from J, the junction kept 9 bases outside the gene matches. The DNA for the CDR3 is TGTGCCAGCAGCTCAGACCTCGGGACAGGGACCTACGAGCAGTACTTC. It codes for CASSSDLGTGTYEQYF.

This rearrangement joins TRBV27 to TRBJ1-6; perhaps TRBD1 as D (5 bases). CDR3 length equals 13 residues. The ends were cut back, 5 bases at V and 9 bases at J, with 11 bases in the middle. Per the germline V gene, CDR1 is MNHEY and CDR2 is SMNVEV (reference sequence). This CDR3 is CASSPRGGSPLHF. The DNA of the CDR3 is TGTGCCAGCAGTCCTCGCGGGGGTTCACCCCTCCACTTT.

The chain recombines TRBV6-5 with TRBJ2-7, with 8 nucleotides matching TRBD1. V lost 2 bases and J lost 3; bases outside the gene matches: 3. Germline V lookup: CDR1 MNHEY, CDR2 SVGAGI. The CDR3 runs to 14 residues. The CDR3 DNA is TGTGCCAGCAGTTACGTTGGACAGGGCTACGAGCAGTACTTC. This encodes CASSYVGQGYEQYF.

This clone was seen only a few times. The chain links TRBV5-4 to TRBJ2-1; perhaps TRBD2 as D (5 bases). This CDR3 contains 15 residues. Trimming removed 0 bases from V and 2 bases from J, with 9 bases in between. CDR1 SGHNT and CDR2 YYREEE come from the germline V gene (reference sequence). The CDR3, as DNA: TGTGCCAGCAGCTTGGCGGGATACACCTACAATGAGCAGTTCTTC. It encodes CASSLAGYTYNEQFF.

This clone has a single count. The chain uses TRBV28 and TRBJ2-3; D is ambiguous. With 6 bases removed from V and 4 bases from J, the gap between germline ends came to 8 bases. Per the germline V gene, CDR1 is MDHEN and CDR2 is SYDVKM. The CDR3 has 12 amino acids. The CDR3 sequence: CASSNVADTQYF. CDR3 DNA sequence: TGTGCCAGCAGCAATGTTGCAGATACGCAGTATTTT.

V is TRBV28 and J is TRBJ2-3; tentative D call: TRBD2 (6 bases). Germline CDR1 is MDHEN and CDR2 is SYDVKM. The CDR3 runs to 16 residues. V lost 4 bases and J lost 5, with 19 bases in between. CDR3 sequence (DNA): TGTGCCAGCAGTTACCCCGGTGGTGACGGGGGAGATACGCAGTATTTT. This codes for CASSYPGGDGGDTQYF.

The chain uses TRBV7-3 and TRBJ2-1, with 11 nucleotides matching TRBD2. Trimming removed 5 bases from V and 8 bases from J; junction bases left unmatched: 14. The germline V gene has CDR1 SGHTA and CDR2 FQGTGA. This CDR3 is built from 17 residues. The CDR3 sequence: CASSRTFTGLAADEQFF. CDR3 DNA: TGTGCCAGCAGCCGTACCTTTACGGGACTAGCGGCCGATGAGCAGTTCTTC.

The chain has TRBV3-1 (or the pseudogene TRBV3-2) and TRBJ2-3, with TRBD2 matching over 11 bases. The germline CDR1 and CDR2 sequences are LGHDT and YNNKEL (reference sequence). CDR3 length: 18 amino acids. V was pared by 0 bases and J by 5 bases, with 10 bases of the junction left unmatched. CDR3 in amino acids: CASSQDPPLAGGQDTQYF. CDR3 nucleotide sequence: TGTGCCAGCAGCCAAGACCCTCCTTTAGCGGGGGGGCAAGATACGCAGTATTTT.

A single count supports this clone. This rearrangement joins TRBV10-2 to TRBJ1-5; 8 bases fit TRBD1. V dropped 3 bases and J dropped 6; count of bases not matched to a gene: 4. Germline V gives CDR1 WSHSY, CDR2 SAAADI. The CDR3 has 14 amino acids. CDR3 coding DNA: TGCGCCAGCAGTGACAGGGGGCGCGTTCAGCCCCAGCATTTT. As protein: CASSDRGRVQPQHF.

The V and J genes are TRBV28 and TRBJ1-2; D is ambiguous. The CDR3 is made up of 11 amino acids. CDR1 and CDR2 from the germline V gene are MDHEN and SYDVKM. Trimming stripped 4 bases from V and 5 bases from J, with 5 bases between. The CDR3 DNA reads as TGTGCCAGCAGTTCCCTATATGGCTACACCTTC. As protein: CASSSLYGYTF.

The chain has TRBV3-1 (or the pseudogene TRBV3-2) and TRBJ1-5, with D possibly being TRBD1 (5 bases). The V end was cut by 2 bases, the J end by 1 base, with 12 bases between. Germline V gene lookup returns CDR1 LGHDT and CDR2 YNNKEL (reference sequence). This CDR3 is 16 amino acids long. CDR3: CASSQSSGWSNQPQHF. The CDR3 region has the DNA TGTGCCAGCAGCCAATCCTCAGGGTGGAGCAATCAGCCCCAGCATTTT.

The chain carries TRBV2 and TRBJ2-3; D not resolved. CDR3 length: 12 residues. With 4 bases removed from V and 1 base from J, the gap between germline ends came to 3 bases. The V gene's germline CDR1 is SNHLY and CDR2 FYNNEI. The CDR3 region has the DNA TGTGCCAGCAGTGTCGGCACAGATACGCAGTATTTT. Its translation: CASSVGTDTQYF.

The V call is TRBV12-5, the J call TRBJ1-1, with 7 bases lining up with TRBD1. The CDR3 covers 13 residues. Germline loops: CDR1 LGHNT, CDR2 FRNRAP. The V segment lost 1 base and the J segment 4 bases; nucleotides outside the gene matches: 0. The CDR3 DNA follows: TGTGCTAGTGGTTTGGGGACAGGCACTGAAGCTTTCTTT. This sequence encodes CASGLGTGTEAFF.

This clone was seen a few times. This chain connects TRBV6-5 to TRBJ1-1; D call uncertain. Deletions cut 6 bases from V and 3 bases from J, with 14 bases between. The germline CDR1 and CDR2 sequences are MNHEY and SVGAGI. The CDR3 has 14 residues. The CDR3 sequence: CASSRRARDTEAFF. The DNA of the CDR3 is TGTGCCAGCAGCCGGCGGGCCCGGGACACTGAAGCTTTCTTT.

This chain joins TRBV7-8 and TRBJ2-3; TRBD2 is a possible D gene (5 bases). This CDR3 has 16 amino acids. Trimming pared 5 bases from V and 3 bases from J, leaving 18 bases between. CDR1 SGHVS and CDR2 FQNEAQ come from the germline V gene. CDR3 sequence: CASSAPSNRGTDTQYF. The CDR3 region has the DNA TGTGCCAGCAGCGCTCCGAGTAATCGAGGGACAGATACGCAGTATTTT.

CDR3 amino acids: CASSQDTIPGQGYYGYTF. CDR3 sequence (DNA): TGTGCCAGCAGCCAAGATACTATTCCGGGACAGGGTTACTATGGCTACACCTTC. The V and J genes are TRBV3-1 (or the pseudogene TRBV3-2) and TRBJ1-2; 9 bases match TRBD1. Germline-derived CDR1 and CDR2 are LGHDT and YNNKEL (reference sequence). The CDR3 consists of 18 residues. Trimming at V came to 0 bases and at J to 3 bases, leaving 11 bases not matched to a gene.

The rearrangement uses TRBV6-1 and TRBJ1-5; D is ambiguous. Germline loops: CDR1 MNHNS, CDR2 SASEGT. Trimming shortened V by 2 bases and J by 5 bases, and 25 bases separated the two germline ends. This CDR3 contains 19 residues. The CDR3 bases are TGTGCCAGCAGTGAACGGATCCCGGGAGCTCGATATAGTGATCAGCCCCAGCATTTT. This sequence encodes CASSERIPGARYSDQPQHF.

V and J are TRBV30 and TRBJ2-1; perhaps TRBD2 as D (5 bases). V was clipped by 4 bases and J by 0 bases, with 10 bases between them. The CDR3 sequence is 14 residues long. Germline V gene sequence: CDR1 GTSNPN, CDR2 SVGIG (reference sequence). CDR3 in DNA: TGTGCCTGGACAAGGAGGAGCTCCTACAATGAGCAGTTCTTC. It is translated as CAWTRRSSYNEQFF.

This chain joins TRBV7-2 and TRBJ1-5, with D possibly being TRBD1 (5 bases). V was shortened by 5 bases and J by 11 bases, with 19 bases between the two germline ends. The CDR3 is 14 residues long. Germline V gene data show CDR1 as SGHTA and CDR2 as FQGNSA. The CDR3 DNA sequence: TGTGCCAGCAGCATGGATTGGGACCGGAGGGCCCAGCATTTT. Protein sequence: CASSMDWDRRAQHF.

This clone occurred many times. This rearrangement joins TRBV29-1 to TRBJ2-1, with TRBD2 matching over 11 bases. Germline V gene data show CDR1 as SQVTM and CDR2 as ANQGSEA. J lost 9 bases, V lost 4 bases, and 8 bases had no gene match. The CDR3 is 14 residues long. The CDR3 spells CSVAGTSGPTEQFF. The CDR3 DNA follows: TGCAGCGTTGCCGGGACTAGCGGTCCAACTGAGCAGTTCTTC.

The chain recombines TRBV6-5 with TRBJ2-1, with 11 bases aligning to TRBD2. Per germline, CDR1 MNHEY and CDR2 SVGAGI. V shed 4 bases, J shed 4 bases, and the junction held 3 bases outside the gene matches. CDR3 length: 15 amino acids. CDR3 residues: CASSSLAGDYNEQFF. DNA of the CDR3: TGTGCCAGCAGTTCACTAGCGGGGGATTACAATGAGCAGTTCTTC.

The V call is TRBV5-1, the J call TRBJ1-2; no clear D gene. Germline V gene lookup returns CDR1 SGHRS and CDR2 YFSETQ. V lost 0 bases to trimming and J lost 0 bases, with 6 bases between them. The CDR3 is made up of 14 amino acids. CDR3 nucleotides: TGCGCCAGCAGCTTGGCAACAGCTAACTATGGCTACACCTTC. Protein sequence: CASSLATANYGYTF.

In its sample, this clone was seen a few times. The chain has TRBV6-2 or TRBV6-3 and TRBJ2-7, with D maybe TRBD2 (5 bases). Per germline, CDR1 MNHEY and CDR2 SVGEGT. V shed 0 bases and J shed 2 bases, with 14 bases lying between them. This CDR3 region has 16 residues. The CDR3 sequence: CASSYSDADSAYEQYF. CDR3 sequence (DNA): TGTGCCAGCAGTTACTCTGATGCGGACTCCGCCTACGAGCAGTACTTC.

CDR3 loop: CASSYLARGLAANQETQYF. The CDR3 DNA reads as TGTGCCAGCAGTTACCTTGCTCGTGGGTTAGCGGCAAATCAAGAGACCCAGTACTTC. The rearrangement joins TRBV6-2 or TRBV6-3 to TRBJ2-5, with D perhaps TRBD2 (6 bases). V was trimmed by 2 bases and J by 2 bases, leaving 24 bases between them. The germline V gene has CDR1 MNHEY and CDR2 SVGEGT. The CDR3 has 19 amino acids.